This entry lists 17 T cell receptor beta chains sequenced from one sample in a study of identical twins. One entry per CDR3 protein results from TCRdb running MiXCR on the 5' RACE reads. This table has 420,000 or so distinct CDR3 sequences, approximately 18% appearing once. The sample consisted of naive T cells sorted from blood. These receptors were obtained from a man aged 45-60 years in good health.

The chain uses TRBV7-9 and TRBJ2-3; a possible D gene is TRBD1 (5 bases). Germline CDR1 is SEHNR and CDR2 is FQNEAQ (reference sequence). Trimming shortened V by 5 bases and J by 3 bases, and 18 bases separated the two germline ends. The length of the CDR3 is 16 residues. CDR3 DNA: TGTGCCAGCAGCCACGAGGTGGGAAGGGGTACAGATACGCAGTATTTT. Translation gives CASSHEVGRGTDTQYF.

This clonotype was observed a handful of times. The rearrangement links TRBV27 to TRBJ1-2; possible D gene TRBD1, 5 bases. CDR1 is MNHEY and CDR2 is SMNVEV in the germline V gene (reference sequence). V was shortened by 8 bases and J by 3 bases, with 16 bases between the two germline ends. The CDR3 runs 14 residues. CDR3 sequence reads: CASGQGGIDYGYTF. CDR3 bases: TGTGCCAGCGGGCAGGGTGGCATCGACTATGGCTACACCTTC.

The chain's CDR3 is CASSLEGIGGTDTQYF. CDR3 DNA: TGTGCCAGCAGCTTGGAGGGCATTGGGGGAACAGATACGCAGTATTTT. The chain links TRBV5-5 to TRBJ2-3; D assignment may be TRBD1 or TRBD2 (5 bases each). Germline V gene sequence: CDR1 SGHKS, CDR2 YYEKEE (reference sequence). The CDR3 loop spans 16 amino acids. Trimming pared 0 bases from V and 3 bases from J, leaving 14 bases between.

A few counts support this clonotype. The J gene is TRBJ2-1, the V gene TRBV27; D is undetermined. Germline CDR1 and CDR2: MNHEY and SMNVEV (reference sequence). The CDR3 consists of 13 residues. V was shortened by 5 bases and J by 5 bases, with 10 bases between the two germline ends. The CDR3 protein is CASSPDPNNEQFF. CDR3 bases: TGTGCCAGCAGTCCCGACCCGAACAATGAGCAGTTCTTC.

This clonotype has at least ten counts. The chain combines TRBV10-3 with TRBJ1-5; D unresolved. The CDR3 covers 15 residues. Trimming took off 2 bases at V and 0 bases at J, with 8 bases between the two ends. The germline gives CDR1 ENHRY, CDR2 SYGVKD. This CDR3 is CAISEDVGSNQPQHF. CDR3 in DNA: TGTGCCATCAGTGAGGATGTCGGTAGCAATCAGCCCCAGCATTTT.

In this sample, this clonotype turned up a few times. The chain carries TRBV10-3 and TRBJ1-1; D not certain. The CDR3 contains 15 residues. CDR1 and CDR2 (germline): ENHRY, SYGVKD. Trimming pared 3 bases from V and 1 base from J, leaving 12 bases between. The CDR3, as DNA: TGTGCCATCAGTGAACGTGGGGTCTCGAACACTGAAGCTTTCTTT. It specifies CAISERGVSNTEAFF.

This clonotype showed up many times. V gene TRBV10-3 combines with J gene TRBJ2-7; 9 positions agree with TRBD2. CDR3 length: 16 amino acids. J lost 6 bases, V lost 2 bases, and 11 bases had no gene match. In germline, CDR1 is ENHRY, CDR2 SYGVKD. The CDR3 here is CAISEPAGGMRAEQYF. The CDR3 DNA reads TGTGCCATCAGTGAGCCCGCGGGGGGGATGAGGGCCGAGCAGTACTTC.

This clonotype has more than one count but fewer than ten. V usage is TRBV7-8 and J usage is TRBJ2-3, with 8 bases fitting TRBD2. Trimming took 1 base from V and 5 from J; bases not matched to a gene: 11. The CDR3 is made up of 17 amino acids. Germline assignment: CDR1 SGHVS and CDR2 FQNEAQ. The CDR3, as DNA: TGTGCCAGCAGCTTAGTCCTTTGGCGGGGGGCGGGAGATACGCAGTATTTT. Translated: CASSLVLWRGAGDTQYF.

This clonotype was seen at least ten times. The genes are TRBV20-1 and TRBJ2-3; D is unresolved. The germline V gene has CDR1 DFQATT and CDR2 SNEGSKA (reference sequence). The CDR3 runs 13 residues. Trimming took off 6 bases at V and 0 bases at J, with 10 bases between the two ends. This chain's CDR3 is CSASWASTDTQYF. In DNA form, the CDR3 reads TGCAGTGCCTCATGGGCTAGCACAGATACGCAGTATTTT.

In this sample, this clonotype turned up a few times. The rearrangement joins TRBV5-1 to TRBJ2-2; D may correspond to TRBD1 or TRBD2 (5 bases each). Germline V gives CDR1 SGHRS, CDR2 YFSETQ. CDR3 size: 14 residues. Trimming took 5 bases from V and 3 from J, leaving 11 bases between them. In DNA, the CDR3 is TGCGCCAGCAGTAACCTGGGGGACACCGGGGAGCTGTTTTTT. As protein: CASSNLGDTGELFF.

This clonotype appeared many times. V is TRBV5-1 and J is TRBJ2-1; 10 bases align to TRBD2. Looked up from germline, CDR1 is SGHRS and CDR2 is YFSETQ. With V trimmed by 5 bases and J by 0 bases, 11 bases remained unmatched. The CDR3 contains 18 residues. The CDR3 is CASSSGGPILDSYNEQFF. The CDR3 nucleotides are TGCGCCAGCAGTAGCGGGGGGCCTATTCTTGACTCCTACAATGAGCAGTTCTTC.

In this sample, this clonotype turned up a few times. CDR3 loop: CASSWTGPGEQFF. CDR3 nucleotide sequence: TGTGCCAGCAGCTGGACAGGCCCGGGTGAGCAGTTCTTC. The chain combines TRBV11-2 with TRBJ2-1; 7 positions match TRBD1. The germline gives CDR1 SGHAT, CDR2 FQNNGV. CDR3 size: 13 residues. Trimming removed 4 bases from V and 9 bases from J; junction bases left unmatched: 6.

This clonotype occurred many times. The CDR3 DNA reads as TGTGCCAGCAGCATGCTCACCCCGTTGTCATCAGCATATGAGCAGTTCTTC. It yields the protein CASSMLTPLSSAYEQFF. The rearrangement links TRBV7-2 to TRBJ2-1, with D hard to call. V shed 5 bases and J shed 8 bases, with 25 bases lying between them. Germline V gene sequence: CDR1 SGHTA, CDR2 FQGNSA. The CDR3 is 17 amino acids.

The chain recombines TRBV30 with TRBJ1-5; TRBD1 agrees at 7 bases. The CDR3 contains 15 residues. V gave up 0 bases and J gave up 4 bases; unmatched junction bases: 6. CDR1 and CDR2 from the germline V gene are GTSNPN and SVGIG (reference sequence). The CDR3 sequence is CAWSVRGRTNQPQHF. The CDR3 DNA sequence: TGTGCCTGGAGTGTAAGGGGGCGGACGAATCAGCCCCAGCATTTT.

The rearrangement joins TRBV4-1 to TRBJ2-3; D possibly corresponds to TRBD2 (7 bases). V was trimmed by 4 bases and J by 2 bases, leaving 16 bases between them. Germline lookup yields CDR1 MGHRA and CDR2 YSYEKL. CDR3 size: 16 residues. CDR3 region: CASSPGRGAATDTQYF. In DNA form, the CDR3 reads TGCGCCAGCAGCCCTGGTCGGGGGGCGGCCACAGATACGCAGTATTTT.

This rearrangement joins TRBV20-1 to TRBJ2-1; 7 nucleotides line up with TRBD2. The CDR3 has 15 amino acids. V gave up 5 bases and J gave up 3 bases; unmatched junction bases: 10. Germline CDR1 DFQATT, CDR2 SNEGSKA (reference sequence). The CDR3 protein is CSAPGRREIYNEQFF. CDR3 sequence (DNA): TGCAGTGCTCCCGGACGGCGGGAGATCTACAATGAGCAGTTCTTC.

This rearrangement joins TRBV7-9 to TRBJ2-1, with unresolved D. Germline values: CDR1 SEHNR, CDR2 FQNEAQ (reference sequence). The CDR3 covers 14 residues. The V gene lost 5 bases and the J gene lost 5 bases, with 13 bases spanning the gap. The CDR3: CASSPTRANNEQFF. CDR3 DNA: TGTGCCAGCAGCCCTACAAGGGCGAACAATGAGCAGTTCTTC. The full variable domain, in which reference TRBV7-9 and TRBJ2-1 provide the parts outside the CDR3, is DTGVSQNPRHKITKRGQNVTFRCDPISEHNRLYWYRQTLGQGPEFLTYFQNEAQLEKSRLLSDRFSAERPKGSFSTLEIQRTEQGDSAMYLCASSPTRANNEQFFGPGTRLTVL.